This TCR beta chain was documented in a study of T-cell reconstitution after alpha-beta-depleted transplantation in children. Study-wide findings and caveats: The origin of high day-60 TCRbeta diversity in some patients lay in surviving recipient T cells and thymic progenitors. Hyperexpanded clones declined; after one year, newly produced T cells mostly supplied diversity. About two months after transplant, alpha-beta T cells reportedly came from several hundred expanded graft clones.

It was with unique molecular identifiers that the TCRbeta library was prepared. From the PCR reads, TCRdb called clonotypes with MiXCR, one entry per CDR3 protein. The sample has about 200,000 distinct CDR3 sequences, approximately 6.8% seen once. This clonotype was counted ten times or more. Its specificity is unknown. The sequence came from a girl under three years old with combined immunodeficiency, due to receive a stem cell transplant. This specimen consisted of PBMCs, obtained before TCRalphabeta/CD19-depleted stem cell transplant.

The CDR3 protein is CASSLVGLRETQYF. The CDR3 DNA is TGCGCCAGCAGCTTGGTGGGGCTACGGGAGACCCAGTACTTC. The chain couples TRBV5-1 to TRBJ2-5; possible D gene TRBD1, 5 bases. CDR1 is SGHRS, CDR2 YFSETQ, per germline. V gave up 0 bases and J gave up 5 bases, with 11 bases separating them. There are 14 residues in the CDR3. The full variable domain, its missing parts supplied by reference TRBV5-1 and TRBJ2-5, is KAGVTQTPRYLIKTRGQQVTLSCSPISGHRSVSWYQQTPGQGLQFLFEYFSETQRNKGNFPGRFSGRQFSNSRSEMNVSTLELGDSALYLCASSLVGLRETQYFGPGTRLLVL.